The clone carrying this T cell receptor beta chain was seen at least ten times. Antigen: not known. The data were taken from a study of T cells in Graves' hyperthyroidism and ophthalmopathy. Findings and caveats of the study: The model anticipated ophthalmopathy a median around six months pre-onset.

RNA transcripts were the template for amplifying TCR beta CDR3 regions. HTBI primers drove first-round RT-PCR of the TCR CDR3. One entry per CDR3 protein results from TCRdb running MiXCR on the multiplex PCR reads. There are about 290,000 distinct CDR3 sequences in the sample; roughly 15% occur only once, and more than 7.5% lies in the top ten. The hyperthyroidism patients had all been newly diagnosed, and their disease duration was under 2 months. Their ages ranged from 18 to 65 years. Exclusion of patients followed from uncontrolled infection, other autoimmune disease, pregnancy or lactation. CDR1 is SNHLY, CDR2 FYNNEI, per germline. This CDR3 has 14 amino acids. V was pared by 2 bases and J by 5 bases, with 10 bases between.

The source is a woman aged 25-40 years with Graves' hyperthyroidism that later progressed to Graves' ophthalmopathy. The sequenced material came from blood. J is TRBJ2-1 and V is TRBV2, with D hard to call. The CDR3 DNA is TGTGCCAGCAGTGAAAAGGTTTATAACAATGAGCAGTTCTTC. As protein: CASSEKVYNNEQFF.